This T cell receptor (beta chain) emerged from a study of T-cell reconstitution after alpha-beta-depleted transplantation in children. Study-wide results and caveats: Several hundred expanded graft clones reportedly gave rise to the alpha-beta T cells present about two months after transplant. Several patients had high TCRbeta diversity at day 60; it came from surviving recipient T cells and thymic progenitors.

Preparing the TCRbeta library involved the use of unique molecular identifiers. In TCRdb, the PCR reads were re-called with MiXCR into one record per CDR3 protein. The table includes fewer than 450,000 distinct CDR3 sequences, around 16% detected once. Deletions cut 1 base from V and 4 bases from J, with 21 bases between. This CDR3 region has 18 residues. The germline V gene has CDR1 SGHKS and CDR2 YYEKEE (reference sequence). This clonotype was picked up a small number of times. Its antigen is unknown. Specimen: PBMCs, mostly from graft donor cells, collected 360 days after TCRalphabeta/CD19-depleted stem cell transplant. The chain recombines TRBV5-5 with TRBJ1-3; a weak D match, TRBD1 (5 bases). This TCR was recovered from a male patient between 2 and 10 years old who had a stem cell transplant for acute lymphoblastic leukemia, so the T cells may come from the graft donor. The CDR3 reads CASSLPGGGKSFGNTIYF. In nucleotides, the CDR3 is TGTGCCAGCAGCTTGCCCGGCGGGGGGAAATCGTTCGGAAACACCATATATTTT.